The 32 T cell receptor beta chains in this list originate from one sample, sequenced in a study of post-analysis software for immune sequencing data. Study-level findings and limits: Four to six TRBV segments (TRBV5-6, TRBV5-1 and TRBV20-1 among them) occurred more frequently in patients than in controls.

These receptors are not linked to any known antigen. Prepared TCR beta cDNA libraries contained unique molecular identifiers. TCRdb reanalysed the PCR reads using MiXCR and keeps one entry per CDR3 protein. The sample includes 450,000 to 700,000 distinct CDR3 sequences, 44% of them seen just once. The material sequenced was blood. The receptors derive from a girl aged 10 to 17 with multiple sclerosis.

V is TRBV10-3 and J is TRBJ2-1; D is possibly TRBD2 (6 bases). Germline V lookup: CDR1 ENHRY, CDR2 SYGVKD. V lost 0 bases to trimming and J lost 3 bases, with 9 bases between them. CDR3 length equals 15 residues. In DNA form, the CDR3 reads TGTGCCATCAGTGAGTCGGGCGGGAACTACAATGAGCAGTTCTTC. Protein: CAISESGGNYNEQFF.

The chain joins TRBV12-3 or TRBV12-4 to TRBJ1-5; a possible D gene is TRBD1 (6 bases). V lost 7 bases and J lost 5, with 18 bases in between. The CDR3 runs 15 residues. Here the CDR3 reads CASNTYNRDDQPQHF. The CDR3 bases are TGTGCCAGCAACACCTATAACAGGGACGATCAGCCCCAGCATTTT.

This clonotype was counted only a few times. This sequence joins TRBV12-3 or TRBV12-4 and TRBJ2-4; 7 nucleotides match TRBD1. The DNA end is more similar to TRBJ2-7, so the J call may be wrong. The CDR3 contains 14 residues. CDR3 in amino acids: CASTPPGTEAEQYF. The CDR3, as DNA: TGTGCCAGCACCCCTCCCGGGACAGAGGCCGAGCAGTACTTC.

This clonotype occurred a few times. The genes are TRBV6-9 and TRBJ2-3; 14 bases are shared with TRBD2. Unmatched junction bases numbered 11, after V lost 7 bases and J lost 11 bases. CDR1 is MNHGY and CDR2 is SVAAGI in the germline V gene. The CDR3 consists of 15 residues. This CDR3 reads CASNKTSGRASEQYF. The CDR3 nucleotides read TGTGCCAGCAATAAGACTAGCGGGAGGGCCAGTGAGCAGTATTTT.

There are a few counts of this clonotype. The chain joins TRBV20-1 to TRBJ2-1; 10 bases align to TRBD2. The germline CDR1 and CDR2 sequences are DFQATT and SNEGSKA (reference sequence). The CDR3 covers 18 residues. J was trimmed by 4 bases and V by 6 bases; bases with no gene match: 18. The CDR3 spells CSALGTSARGGFYNEQFF. The DNA of the CDR3 is TGCAGTGCCCTAGGGACTAGCGCGAGGGGGGGATTTTACAATGAGCAGTTCTTC.

This chain links TRBV7-8 with TRBJ2-7, with TRBD1 identical over 8 bases. The length of the CDR3 is 14 residues. The V gene's germline CDR1 is SGHVS and CDR2 FQNEAQ. The ends lost 5 bases at V and 7 bases at J; junction bases unmatched: 10. Here the CDR3 DNA reads TGTGCCAGCAGCGCCGACAGGGGAACGGGGGAGCAGTACTTC. This sequence encodes CASSADRGTGEQYF.

V is TRBV21-1 and J is TRBJ2-5. TRBV21-1 is a recognized pseudogene. CDR3 size: 11 residues. The CDR3 sequence: CASTRSETQYF. CDR3 in DNA: TGTGCCAGCACTCGTTCAGAGACCCAGTACTTC.

With respect to this clonotype: One end of the junction varies from germline; a read error may be responsible. J is TRBJ1-3 and V is TRBV14; D unresolved. CDR3 length equals 13 residues. Germline V lookup: CDR1 SGHDN, CDR2 FVKESK. The CDR3 bases are TGTGCCTGCAGCCAAGTGGGAAGAAACACCATATATTTT. This gives the protein CACSQVGRNTIYF.

This clonotype has just a few counts. The chain joins TRBV20-1 to TRBJ1-5; 11 bases are a match to TRBD1. V lost 5 bases to trimming and J lost 7 bases; unmatched junction nucleotides: 4. The CDR3 length is 13 residues. The germline V gene encodes CDR1 DFQATT and CDR2 SNEGSKA (reference sequence). As DNA, the CDR3 is TGCAGTGCTGGACAGGGGGCAAAACAGCCCCAGCATTTT. The encoded protein is CSAGQGAKQPQHF.

A few counts support this clonotype. V is TRBV5-1 and J is TRBJ1-1, with D hard to call. This CDR3 comprises 16 residues. Germline V gene lookup returns CDR1 SGHRS and CDR2 YFSETQ. V was shortened by 9 bases and J by 1 base, with 22 bases between the two germline ends. CDR3 region: CATRDQRLSSNTEAFF. CDR3 DNA: TGCGCCACCCGAGATCAACGGCTCAGTTCGAACACTGAAGCTTTCTTT.

The V and J genes are TRBV7-2 and TRBJ2-2; D is uncertain. CDR1 and CDR2 (germline): SGHTA, FQGNSA. The ends were cut back, 5 bases at V and 7 bases at J, with 14 bases in the middle. The CDR3 consists of 14 residues. The CDR3 DNA sequence: TGTGCCAGCAGCCTAGGACCTTACGGCGGGGAGCTGTTTTTT. Encoded protein: CASSLGPYGGELFF. Filled out from reference TRBV7-2 and TRBJ2-2, the complete variable domain reads GAGVSQSPSNKVTEKGKDVELRCDPISGHTALYWYRQSLGQGLEFLIYFQGNSAPDKSGLPSDRFSAERTGGSVSTLTIQRTQQEDSAVYLCASSLGPYGGELFFGEGSRLTVL.

V and J are TRBV4-1 and TRBJ2-1; D possibly uses TRBD1 or TRBD2 (5 bases each). The J call is doubtful: the DNA matches TRBJ2-7 better. The CDR3 length is 15 residues. Per germline, CDR1 MGHRA and CDR2 YSYEKL. In DNA, the CDR3 is TGCGCCAGCAGCCAAGGAAGGGGACCTGCCTACGAGCAGTACTTC. Its translation: CASSQGRGPAYEQYF.

The genes are TRBV5-5 and TRBJ2-3; perhaps D is TRBD1 or TRBD2 (5 bases each). CDR1 is SGHKS, CDR2 YYEKEE, per germline (reference sequence). The V and J ends lost 1 base and 3 bases respectively, with 9 bases between them. The CDR3 covers 14 residues. The CDR3 loop reads CASSLSRETDTQYF. The CDR3, as DNA: TGTGCCAGCAGCTTGAGCAGGGAGACAGATACGCAGTATTTT.

This clonotype was found a few times. V usage is TRBV20-1 and J usage is TRBJ2-5, with D maybe TRBD2 (6 bases). Germline V gives CDR1 DFQATT, CDR2 SNEGSKA (reference sequence). With 1 base removed from V and 5 bases from J, the gap between germline ends came to 20 bases. The CDR3 is 16 amino acids. The CDR3 nucleotides are TGCAGTGCTAGAGGCGGAGGGTCCTCCTCAGGGGAGACCCAGTACTTC. It codes for CSARGGGSSSGETQYF.

This clonotype appeared once. The chain uses TRBV29-1 and TRBJ2-5; unclear D gene. Germline CDR1 reads SQVTM; CDR2 reads ANQGSEA. The CDR3 runs 13 residues. V lost 2 bases to trimming and J lost 4 bases, with 11 bases between them. CDR3 sequence reads: CSVEPAVRETQYF. CDR3 nucleotides: TGCAGCGTTGAACCGGCAGTTCGAGAGACCCAGTACTTC.

V usage is TRBV7-3 and J usage is TRBJ2-1; D is perhaps TRBD2 (7 bases). This CDR3 comprises 17 residues. Germline V gives CDR1 SGHTA, CDR2 FQGTGA. V gave up 0 bases and J gave up 1 base, with 13 bases separating them. The CDR3: CASSLTGGGQSYNEQFF. The DNA for the CDR3 is TGTGCCAGCAGCTTAACAGGCGGGGGCCAGTCCTACAATGAGCAGTTCTTC.

A few counts support this clonotype. This chain joins TRBV12-3 or TRBV12-4 and TRBJ2-7; D gene ambiguous. Trimming pared 5 bases from V and 0 bases from J, leaving 11 bases between. The CDR3 spans 14 residues. The CDR3 bases are TGTGCCAGCAGTCTCTTCCGCGGCTCCTACGAGCAGTACTTC. This gives the protein CASSLFRGSYEQYF.

The V and J genes are TRBV28 and TRBJ2-7; no clear D gene. V lost 2 bases and J lost 6, with 11 bases in between. This CDR3 is 13 amino acids long. Germline V CDR1 and CDR2: MDHEN, SYDVKM. CDR3 in amino acids: CASSLRWGGEQYF. In nucleotides, the CDR3 is TGTGCCAGCAGTTTAAGGTGGGGTGGCGAGCAGTACTTC.

There are a few counts of this clonotype. The chain links TRBV6-1 to TRBJ2-3; 9 bases agree with TRBD2. CDR3 length: 15 amino acids. CDR1 and CDR2 from the germline V gene are MNHNS and SASEGT. The trim removed 5 bases at V and 0 bases at J, leaving 3 bases unmatched. CDR3 bases: TGTGCCAGCAGTACCACTAGCGGGAGCACAGATACGCAGTATTTT. This codes for CASSTTSGSTDTQYF.

With regard to this clonotype: A junction end diverges from the germline sequence, so it may reflect a read error. This chain connects TRBV10-3 to TRBJ2-5; TRBD1 agrees at 7 bases. The germline V gene has CDR1 ENHRY and CDR2 SYGVKD. The length of the CDR3 is 17 residues. CDR3 in amino acids: CAISEGAASRGQETQYF. The CDR3 nucleotides are TGCGCCATCAGTGAGGGGGCAGCCAGCAGGGGACAAGAGACCCAGTACTTC.

The chain has TRBV24-1 and TRBJ1-4, with 8 bases identical to TRBD1. Per the germline V gene, CDR1 is KGHDR and CDR2 is SFDVKD. The CDR3 extends over 13 amino acids. Trimming cost V 5 bases and J 8 bases; bases outside gene matches: 3. This CDR3 reads CATSGTGSEKLFF. The CDR3 DNA sequence: TGTGCCACCAGTGGGACAGGGTCGGAAAAACTGTTTTTT.

This clonotype was recorded a few times. The chain has TRBV5-1 and TRBJ2-4, with D tentatively TRBD1 or TRBD2 (6 bases each). The CDR3 totals 16 residues. The V and J ends lost 3 bases and 1 base respectively, with 14 bases between them. CDR1 SGHRS and CDR2 YFSETQ come from the germline V gene. Here the CDR3 DNA reads TGCGCCAGCAGCTGGGGGGACAATGTGGCCAAAAACATTCAGTACTTC. It translates to CASSWGDNVAKNIQYF.

V usage is TRBV5-1 and J usage is TRBJ2-5; tentative D call: TRBD1 (6 bases). Per germline, CDR1 SGHRS and CDR2 YFSETQ. This CDR3 is 14 amino acids long. V gave up 3 bases and J gave up 7 bases, with 16 bases separating them. DNA for the CDR3: TGCGCCAGCAGCTCGGAGCAGGGGAGTGGGACCCAGTACTTC. Translating gives CASSSEQGSGTQYF.

This clonotype was picked up a small number of times. The chain is built from TRBV5-1 and TRBJ2-3, with 11 positions matching TRBD1. V shed 3 bases and J 3 bases; nucleotides not matched to a gene: 3. There are 15 residues in the CDR3. Germline CDR1 reads SGHRS; CDR2 reads YFSETQ. CDR3 residues: CASSWGQGGTDTQYF. The CDR3 nucleotides read TGCGCCAGCAGCTGGGGACAGGGGGGAACAGATACGCAGTATTTT.

The chain joins TRBV2 to TRBJ1-2, with D possibly being TRBD1 (6 bases). V was shortened by 6 bases and J by 0 bases, with 23 bases between the two germline ends. The CDR3 contains 18 residues. Germline V gives CDR1 SNHLY, CDR2 FYNNEI. This CDR3 is CASRAPMGGGKTNYGYTF. CDR3 nucleotide sequence: TGTGCCAGCAGAGCCCCCATGGGAGGGGGTAAGACTAACTATGGCTACACCTTC.

In its sample, this clonotype was seen a few times. The V and J genes are TRBV7-2 and TRBJ2-1, with D maybe TRBD2 (5 bases). V gave up 6 bases and J gave up 0 bases, with 12 bases separating them. This CDR3 comprises 15 residues. From germline, CDR1 is SGHTA and CDR2 FQGNSA. CDR3 sequence: CASSSHRGSYNEQFF. CDR3 DNA sequence: TGTGCCAGCAGTTCCCACCGGGGCTCCTACAATGAGCAGTTCTTC.

This chain uses TRBV5-1 with TRBJ2-5, with 9 bases fitting TRBD1. The CDR3 runs 17 residues. Germline CDR1 SGHRS, CDR2 YFSETQ. V lost 1 base and J lost 3; bases outside the gene matches: 10. The CDR3 spells CASSLSGTGLAEETQYF. The CDR3 DNA reads as TGCGCCAGCAGCTTGTCGGGGACAGGGTTGGCGGAAGAGACCCAGTACTTC.

This clonotype was found once. The rearrangement links TRBV29-1 to TRBJ1-1; D not certain. This CDR3 is built from 10 residues. V was clipped by 7 bases and J by 8 bases, with 11 bases between them. Germline V CDR1 and CDR2: SQVTM, ANQGSEA. The CDR3 nucleotides are TGCAGCGCAGGATCCGGGGAAGCTTTCTTT. This codes for CSAGSGEAFF.

This clonotype has just a few counts. For the CDR3, the DNA is TGCGCCAGCAGTTGGGGACAGATCGGTAGCACAGATACGCAGTATTTT. Its protein is CASSWGQIGSTDTQYF. The chain couples TRBV5-1 to TRBJ2-3, with 7 positions matching TRBD1. This CDR3 contains 16 residues. CDR1 is SGHRS and CDR2 is YFSETQ in the germline V gene. The V segment lost 5 bases and the J segment 0 bases; nucleotides outside the gene matches: 9.

Comment on this clonotype: One end of the junction fails to match germline, which may point to a read error. J is TRBJ1-6 and V is TRBV6-6, with D tentatively TRBD1 (5 bases). The CDR3 loop spans 14 amino acids. The germline V gene encodes CDR1 MNHNY and CDR2 SVGAGI (reference sequence). CDR3 protein: CFTKRTNYNSPLHF. CDR3 nucleotide sequence: TGCTTCACAAAACGGACAAACTATAATTCACCCCTCCACTTT.

This clonotype was recorded once. The rearrangement joins TRBV4-2 to TRBJ1-5; D remains ambiguous. V lost 0 bases, J lost 4 bases, and 10 bases lay in between. The CDR3 length is 15 residues. From germline, CDR1 is LGHNA and CDR2 YNFKEQ. The CDR3: CASSQDRQNNQPQHF. CDR3 nucleotides: TGTGCCAGCAGCCAAGATCGTCAGAATAATCAGCCCCAGCATTTT.

The chain employs TRBV12-3 or TRBV12-4 and TRBJ1-1; D is perhaps TRBD1 (6 bases). V was shortened by 3 bases and J by 6 bases, with 17 bases between the two germline ends. The CDR3 runs 15 residues. The CDR3 DNA reads as TGTGCCAGCAGTTTTGACGGGGGGCGTCTCGCTGAAGCTTTCTTT. The encoded protein is CASSFDGGRLAEAFF.